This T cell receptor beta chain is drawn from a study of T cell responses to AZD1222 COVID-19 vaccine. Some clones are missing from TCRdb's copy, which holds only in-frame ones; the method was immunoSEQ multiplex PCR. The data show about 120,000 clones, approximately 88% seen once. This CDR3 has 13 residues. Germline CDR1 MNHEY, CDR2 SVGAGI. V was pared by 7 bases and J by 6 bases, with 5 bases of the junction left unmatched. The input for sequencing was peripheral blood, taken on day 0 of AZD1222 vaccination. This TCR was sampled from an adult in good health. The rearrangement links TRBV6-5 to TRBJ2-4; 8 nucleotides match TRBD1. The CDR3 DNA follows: TGTGCCAGCACCCCGGGACAGGCAAACATTCAGTACTTC. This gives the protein CASTPGQANIQYF.